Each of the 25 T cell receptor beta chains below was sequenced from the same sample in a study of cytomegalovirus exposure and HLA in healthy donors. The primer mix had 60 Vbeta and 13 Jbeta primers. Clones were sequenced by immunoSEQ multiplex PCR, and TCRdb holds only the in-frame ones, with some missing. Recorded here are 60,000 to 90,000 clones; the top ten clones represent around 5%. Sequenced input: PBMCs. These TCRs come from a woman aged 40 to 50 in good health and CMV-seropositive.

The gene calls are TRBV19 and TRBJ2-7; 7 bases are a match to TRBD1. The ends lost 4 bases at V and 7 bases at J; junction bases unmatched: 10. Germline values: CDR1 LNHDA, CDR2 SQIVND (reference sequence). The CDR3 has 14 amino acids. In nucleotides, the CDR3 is TGTGCCAGTAGTACCCCCGGGACAGCGCGGGAGCAGTACTTC. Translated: CASSTPGTAREQYF.

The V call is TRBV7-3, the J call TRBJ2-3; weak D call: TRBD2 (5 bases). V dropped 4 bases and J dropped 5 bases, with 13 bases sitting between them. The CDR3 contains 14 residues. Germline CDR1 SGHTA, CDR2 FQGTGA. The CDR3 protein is CASSSTGREDTQYF. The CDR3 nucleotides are TGTGCCAGCAGCTCCACCGGACGGGAAGATACGCAGTATTTT.

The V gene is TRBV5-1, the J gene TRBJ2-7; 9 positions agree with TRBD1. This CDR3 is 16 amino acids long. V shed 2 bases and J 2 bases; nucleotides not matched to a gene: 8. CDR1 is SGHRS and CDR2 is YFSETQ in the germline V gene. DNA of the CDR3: TGCGCCAGCAGCTTCGAGACAGGGGGGCTGACCTACGAGCAGTACTTC. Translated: CASSFETGGLTYEQYF.

The CDR3 DNA is TGCAGCGTTCAAAAGGTACAGAAGGACCAAGAGACCCAGTACTTC. As protein: CSVQKVQKDQETQYF. V usage is TRBV29-1 and J usage is TRBJ2-5; D is uncertain. V lost 5 bases and J 0 bases, leaving 16 bases between the germline ends. The germline gives CDR1 SQVTM, CDR2 ANQGSEA. CDR3 length equals 15 residues.

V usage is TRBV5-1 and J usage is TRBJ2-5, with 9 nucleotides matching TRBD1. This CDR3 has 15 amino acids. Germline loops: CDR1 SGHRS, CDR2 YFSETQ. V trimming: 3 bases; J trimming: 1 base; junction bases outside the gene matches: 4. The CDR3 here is CASSSWDRAQETQYF. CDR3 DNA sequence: TGCGCCAGCAGCTCGTGGGACAGGGCCCAAGAGACCCAGTACTTC.

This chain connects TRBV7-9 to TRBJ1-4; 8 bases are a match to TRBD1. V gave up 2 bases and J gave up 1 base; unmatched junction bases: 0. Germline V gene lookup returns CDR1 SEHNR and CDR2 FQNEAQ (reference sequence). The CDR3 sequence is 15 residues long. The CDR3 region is CASSLTGGTNEKLFF. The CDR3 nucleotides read TGTGCCAGCAGCTTAACAGGGGGAACTAATGAAAAACTGTTTTTT.

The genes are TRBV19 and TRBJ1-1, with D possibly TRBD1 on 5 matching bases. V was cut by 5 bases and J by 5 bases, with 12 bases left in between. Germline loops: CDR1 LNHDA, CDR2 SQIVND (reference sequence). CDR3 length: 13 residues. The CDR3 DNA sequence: TGTGCCAGTAGTTCACGGGGGGTTACTGAAGCTTTCTTT. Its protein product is CASSSRGVTEAFF.

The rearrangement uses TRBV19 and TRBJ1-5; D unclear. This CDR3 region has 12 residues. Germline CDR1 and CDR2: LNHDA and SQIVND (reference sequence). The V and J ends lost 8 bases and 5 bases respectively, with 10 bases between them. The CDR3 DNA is TGTGCCAGTCGGTCGATGTATCAGCCCCAGCATTTT. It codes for CASRSMYQPQHF.

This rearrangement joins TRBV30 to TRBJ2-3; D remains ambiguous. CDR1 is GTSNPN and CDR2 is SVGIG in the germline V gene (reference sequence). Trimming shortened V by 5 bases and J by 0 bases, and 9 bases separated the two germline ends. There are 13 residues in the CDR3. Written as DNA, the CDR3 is TGTGCCTGGGGTACAGTGAGCACAGATACGCAGTATTTT. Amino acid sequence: CAWGTVSTDTQYF.

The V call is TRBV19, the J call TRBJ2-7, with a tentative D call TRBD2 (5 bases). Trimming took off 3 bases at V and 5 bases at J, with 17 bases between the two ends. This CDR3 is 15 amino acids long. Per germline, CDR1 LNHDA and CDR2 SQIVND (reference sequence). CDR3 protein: CASSIPTGVGDEQYF. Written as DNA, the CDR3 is TGTGCCAGTAGTATCCCTACCGGGGTCGGAGACGAGCAGTACTTC. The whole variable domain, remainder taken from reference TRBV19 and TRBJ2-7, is DGGITQSPKYLFRKEGQNVTLSCEQNLNHDAMYWYRQDPGQGLRLIYYSQIVNDFQKGDIAEGYSVSREKKESFPLTVTSAQKNPTAFYLCASSIPTGVGDEQYFGPGTRLTVT.

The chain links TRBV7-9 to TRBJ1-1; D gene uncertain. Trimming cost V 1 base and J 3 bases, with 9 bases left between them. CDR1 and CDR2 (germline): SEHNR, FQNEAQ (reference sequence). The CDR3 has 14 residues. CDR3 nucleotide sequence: TGTGCCAGCAGCTTAGACCTAGGAGACACTGAAGCTTTCTTT. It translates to CASSLDLGDTEAFF.

The CDR3 coding sequence is TGCGCCAGCAGCATACTAGCGGGAGTGGTCAATGAGCAGTTCTTC. Translating it yields CASSILAGVVNEQFF. The rearrangement joins TRBV5-1 to TRBJ2-1; 11 bases agree with TRBD2. This CDR3 comprises 15 residues. Looked up from germline, CDR1 is SGHRS and CDR2 is YFSETQ. The ends lost 4 bases at V and 6 bases at J; junction bases unmatched: 6.

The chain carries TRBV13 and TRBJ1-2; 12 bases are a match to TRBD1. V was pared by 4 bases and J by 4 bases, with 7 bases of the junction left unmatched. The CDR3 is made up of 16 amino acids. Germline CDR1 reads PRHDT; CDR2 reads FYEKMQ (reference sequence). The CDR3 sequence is CASSYGTGGIGYGYTF. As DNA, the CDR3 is TGTGCCAGCAGCTACGGGACAGGGGGCATTGGCTATGGCTACACCTTC.

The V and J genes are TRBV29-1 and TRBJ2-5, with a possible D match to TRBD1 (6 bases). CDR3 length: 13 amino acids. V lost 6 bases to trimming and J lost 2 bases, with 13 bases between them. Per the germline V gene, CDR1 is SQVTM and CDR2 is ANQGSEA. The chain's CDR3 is CSVGDRIQETQYF. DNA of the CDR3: TGCAGCGTGGGTGACAGGATTCAAGAGACCCAGTACTTC.

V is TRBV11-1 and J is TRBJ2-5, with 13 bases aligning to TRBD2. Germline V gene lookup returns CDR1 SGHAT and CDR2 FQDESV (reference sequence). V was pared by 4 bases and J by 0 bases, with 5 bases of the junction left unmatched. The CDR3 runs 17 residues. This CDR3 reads CASSSGLAGLYQETQYF. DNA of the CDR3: TGTGCCAGCAGCTCGGGACTAGCGGGGTTGTACCAAGAGACCCAGTACTTC.

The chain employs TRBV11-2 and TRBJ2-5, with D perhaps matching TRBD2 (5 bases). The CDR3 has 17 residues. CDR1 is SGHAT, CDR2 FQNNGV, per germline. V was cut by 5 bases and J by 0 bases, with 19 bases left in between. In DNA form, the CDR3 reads TGTGCCAGCAGCACTAGTGAAGGGTCGCTAGACCAAGAGACCCAGTACTTC. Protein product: CASSTSEGSLDQETQYF.

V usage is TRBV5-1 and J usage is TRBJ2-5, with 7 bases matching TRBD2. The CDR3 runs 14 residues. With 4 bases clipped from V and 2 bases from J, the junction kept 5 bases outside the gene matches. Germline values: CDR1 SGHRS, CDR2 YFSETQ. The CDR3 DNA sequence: TGCGCCAGCAGCGGGTATAGCGGGCAAGAGACCCAGTACTTC. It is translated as CASSGYSGQETQYF.

The chain's CDR3 is CASSETGQGPEAGYNEQFF. CDR3 in DNA: TGTGCCAGCAGTGAAACAGGACAGGGGCCCGAGGCAGGCTACAATGAGCAGTTCTTC. V is TRBV6-4 and J is TRBJ2-1, with TRBD1 matching 9 bases. The CDR3 has 19 residues. Germline loops: CDR1 MRHNA, CDR2 SNTAGT. With 3 bases clipped from V and 3 bases from J, the junction kept 15 bases outside the gene matches.

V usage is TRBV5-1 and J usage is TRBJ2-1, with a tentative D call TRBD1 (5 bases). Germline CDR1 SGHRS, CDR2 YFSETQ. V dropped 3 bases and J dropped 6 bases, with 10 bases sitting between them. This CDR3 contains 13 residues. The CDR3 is CASSSQGFNEQFF. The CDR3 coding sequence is TGCGCCAGCAGCTCTCAGGGTTTCAATGAGCAGTTCTTC.

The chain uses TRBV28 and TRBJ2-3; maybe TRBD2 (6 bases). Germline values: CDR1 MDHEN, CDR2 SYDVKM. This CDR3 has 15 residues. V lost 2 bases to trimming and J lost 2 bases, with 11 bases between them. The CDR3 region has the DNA TGTGCCAGCAGTTTACCTCGCGGGGACACAGATACGCAGTATTTT. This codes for CASSLPRGDTDTQYF.

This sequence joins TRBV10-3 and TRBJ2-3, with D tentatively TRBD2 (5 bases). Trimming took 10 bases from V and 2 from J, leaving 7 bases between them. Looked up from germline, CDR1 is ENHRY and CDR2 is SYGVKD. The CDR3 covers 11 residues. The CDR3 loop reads CASGSTDTQYF. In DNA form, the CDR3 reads TGTGCCAGCGGGTCCACAGATACGCAGTATTTT.

The CDR3 DNA reads as TGTGCCAGCAGCCGACTAGCGGGGGAACAAGAGACCCAGTACTTC. It yields the protein CASSRLAGEQETQYF. V usage is TRBV7-2 and J usage is TRBJ2-5; 12 bases agree with TRBD2. The germline CDR1 and CDR2 sequences are SGHTA and FQGNSA. V dropped 5 bases and J dropped 2; count of bases not matched to a gene: 3. This CDR3 region has 15 residues.

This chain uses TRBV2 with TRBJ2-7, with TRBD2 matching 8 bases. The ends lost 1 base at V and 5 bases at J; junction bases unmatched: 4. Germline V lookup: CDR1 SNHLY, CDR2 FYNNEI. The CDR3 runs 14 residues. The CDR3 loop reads CASSEGLAGDEQYF. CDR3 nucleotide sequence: TGTGCCAGCAGTGAAGGGCTAGCGGGCGACGAGCAGTACTTC.

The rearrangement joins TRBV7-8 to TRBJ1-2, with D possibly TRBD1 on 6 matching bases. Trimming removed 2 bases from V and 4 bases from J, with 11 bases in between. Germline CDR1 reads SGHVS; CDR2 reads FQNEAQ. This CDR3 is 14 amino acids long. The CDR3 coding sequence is TGTGCCAGCAGCTTAAACAGGGATCTCTATGGCTACACCTTC. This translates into CASSLNRDLYGYTF. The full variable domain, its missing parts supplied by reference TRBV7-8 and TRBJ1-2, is GAGVSQSPRYKVAKRGQDVALRCDPISGHVSLFWYQQALGQGPEFLTYFQNEAQLDKSGLPSDRFFAERPEGSVSTLKIQRTQQEDSAVYLCASSLNRDLYGYTFGSGTRLTVV.

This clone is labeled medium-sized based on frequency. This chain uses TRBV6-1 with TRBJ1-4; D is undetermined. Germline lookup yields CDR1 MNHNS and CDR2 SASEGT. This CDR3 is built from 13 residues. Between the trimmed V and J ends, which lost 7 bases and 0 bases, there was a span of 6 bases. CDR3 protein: CASNGATNEKLFF. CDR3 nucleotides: TGTGCCAGCAACGGTGCAACTAATGAAAAACTGTTTTTT.